The 9 T cell receptor beta chains below come from one sample, sequenced in a study of shared clonotypes between healthy human individuals (dated by TCRdb to 2020 to 2022). Library construction relied on the immunoSEQ multiplex PCR assay. In TCRdb, the immuneACCESS table is reduced to in-frame sequences with V and J assigned. These tables do not hold every clone; where another copy was compared, an unresolved V gene accounts for under half, and the others remain unexplained. Recorded for this sample are some 1,600,000 clones; around 98% of them occurred a single time. The ten biggest clones cover about 0.42% of the sample. The sample was naive CD4+ T cells sorted from blood. Explained via the paper, the cell subset or site label denotes: CD45RA+ positively selected. Receptors originate from a man aged 25-40 years in good health.

The chain has TRBV27 and TRBJ1-4; TRBD1 might be the D (5 bases). V gave up 6 bases and J gave up 3 bases, with 11 bases separating them. Germline V gene lookup returns CDR1 MNHEY and CDR2 SMNVEV (reference sequence). The CDR3 runs 14 residues. The CDR3 nucleotides read TGTGCCAGCAGCCCCAGCAGGGCTAATGAAAAACTGTTTTTT. Amino acids: CASSPSRANEKLFF.

The chain uses TRBV13 and TRBJ2-7, with 9 bases matching TRBD2. J gave up 6 bases and V 6 bases, and 12 bases lay outside the gene matches. The CDR3 is 15 amino acids. Germline V gene lookup returns CDR1 PRHDT and CDR2 FYEKMQ (reference sequence). In nucleotides, the CDR3 is TGTGCCAGCAGTGCCGCTATAGGACTAGCGAGCGAGCAGTACTTC. Amino acids: CASSAAIGLASEQYF.

This sequence joins TRBV25-1 and TRBJ1-2; D gene uncertain. Per germline, CDR1 MGHDK and CDR2 SYGVNS. V lost 4 bases to trimming and J lost 0 bases, with 3 bases between them. The CDR3 loop spans 12 amino acids. The chain's CDR3 is CASSGTNYGYTF. CDR3 bases: TGTGCCAGCAGTGGGACTAACTATGGCTACACCTTC.

Concerning this clone itself: Other DNA sequences in this sample translate to the same CDR3. The chain is built from TRBV7-9 and TRBJ1-5, with D perhaps matching TRBD1 (6 bases). Germline V CDR1 and CDR2: SEHNR, FQNEAQ (reference sequence). V lost 1 base, J lost 4 bases, and 11 bases lay in between. This CDR3 comprises 15 residues. Written as DNA, the CDR3 is TGTGCCAGCAGCTTAGGAGTAGGGGGGAATCAGCCCCAGCATTTT. Protein: CASSLGVGGNQPQHF.

V is TRBV18 and J is TRBJ1-1; D is unresolved. This CDR3 comprises 14 residues. The V gene's germline CDR1 is KGHSH and CDR2 LQKENI. V was trimmed by 2 bases and J by 1 base, leaving 8 bases between them. CDR3 residues: CASSPSTPNTEAFF. The CDR3 DNA reads as TGTGCCAGCTCACCATCGACACCGAACACTGAAGCTTTCTTT.

The V gene is TRBV15, the J gene TRBJ2-1; D may be TRBD1 (5 bases). Trimming removed 4 bases from V and 6 bases from J, with 19 bases in between. The V gene's germline CDR1 is LNHNV and CDR2 YYDKDF (reference sequence). This CDR3 is built from 16 residues. CDR3 region: CATSTKGNPLGNEQFF. Here the CDR3 DNA reads TGTGCCACCAGCACGAAGGGGAACCCGTTGGGCAATGAGCAGTTCTTC.

V and J are TRBV6-6 and TRBJ2-1, with a possible D match to TRBD2 (5 bases). V lost 7 bases and J 7 bases, leaving 17 bases between the germline ends. Germline V gene lookup returns CDR1 MNHNY and CDR2 SVGAGI (reference sequence). CDR3 length: 14 residues. CDR3: CASNLGRRGNEQFF. The CDR3 region has the DNA TGTGCCAGCAATCTAGGGCGGAGAGGGAATGAGCAGTTCTTC.

The table lists this clone with a count of one. This rearrangement joins TRBV27 to TRBJ1-3, with unresolved D. The germline gives CDR1 MNHEY, CDR2 SMNVEV (reference sequence). CDR3 length: 17 amino acids. Trimming stripped 1 base from V and 0 bases from J, with 13 bases between. The CDR3 coding sequence is TGTGCCAGCAGTTTATACACCAGGCCTCGCTCTGGAAACACCATATATTTT. Its translation is CASSLYTRPRSGNTIYF.

The chain employs TRBV6-6 and TRBJ2-5; D possibly matches TRBD1 or TRBD2 (5 bases each). Trimming left V 2 bases short and J 1 base short, with 11 bases between. There are 15 residues in the CDR3. Germline V gene lookup returns CDR1 MNHNY and CDR2 SVGAGI (reference sequence). This CDR3 reads CASSYHTGGQETQYF. The DNA for the CDR3 is TGTGCCAGCAGTTACCATACTGGGGGCCAAGAGACCCAGTACTTC.